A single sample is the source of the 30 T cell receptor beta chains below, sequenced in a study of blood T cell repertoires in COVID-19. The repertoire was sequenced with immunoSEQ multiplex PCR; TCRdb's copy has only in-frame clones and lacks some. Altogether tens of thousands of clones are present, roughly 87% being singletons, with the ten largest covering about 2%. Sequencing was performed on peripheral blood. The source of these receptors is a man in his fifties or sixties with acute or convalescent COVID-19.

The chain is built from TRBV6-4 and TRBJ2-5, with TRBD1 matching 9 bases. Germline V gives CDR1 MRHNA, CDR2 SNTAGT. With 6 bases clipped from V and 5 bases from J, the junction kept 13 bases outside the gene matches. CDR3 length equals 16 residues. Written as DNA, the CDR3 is TGTGCCAGCAGAAAGTACAGGGGGCGATCAGGGGAGACCCAGTACTTC. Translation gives CASRKYRGRSGETQYF.

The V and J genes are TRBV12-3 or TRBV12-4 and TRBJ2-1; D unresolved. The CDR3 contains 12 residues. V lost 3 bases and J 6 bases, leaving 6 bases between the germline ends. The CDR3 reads CASSFFRNEQFF. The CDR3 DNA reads TGTGCCAGCAGTTTCTTTCGCAATGAGCAGTTCTTC.

The CDR3 coding sequence is TGTGCCAGCAGTTTCGGGGGAAGCGGCTACACCTTC. This sequence encodes CASSFGGSGYTF. V usage is TRBV12-3 or TRBV12-4 and J usage is TRBJ1-2; a weak D match, TRBD1 (5 bases). This CDR3 spans 12 amino acids. V was shortened by 3 bases and J by 8 bases, with 10 bases between the two germline ends.

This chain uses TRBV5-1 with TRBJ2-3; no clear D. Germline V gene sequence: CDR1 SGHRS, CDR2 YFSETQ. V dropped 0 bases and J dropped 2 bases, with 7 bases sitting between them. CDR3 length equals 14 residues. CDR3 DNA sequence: TGCGCCAGCAGCTTGGGAGGTAACACAGATACGCAGTATTTT. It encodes CASSLGGNTDTQYF. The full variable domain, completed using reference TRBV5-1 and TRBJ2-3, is KAGVTQTPRYLIKTRGQQVTLSCSPISGHRSVSWYQQTPGQGLQFLFEYFSETQRNKGNFPGRFSGRQFSNSRSEMNVSTLELGDSALYLCASSLGGNTDTQYFGPGTRLTVL.

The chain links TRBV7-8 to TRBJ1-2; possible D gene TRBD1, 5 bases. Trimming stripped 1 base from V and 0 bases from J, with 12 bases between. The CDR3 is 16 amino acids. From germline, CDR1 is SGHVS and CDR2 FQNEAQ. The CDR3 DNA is TGTGCCAGCAGCTTAGGACGACGGGGGGCTAACTATGGCTACACCTTC. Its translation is CASSLGRRGANYGYTF.

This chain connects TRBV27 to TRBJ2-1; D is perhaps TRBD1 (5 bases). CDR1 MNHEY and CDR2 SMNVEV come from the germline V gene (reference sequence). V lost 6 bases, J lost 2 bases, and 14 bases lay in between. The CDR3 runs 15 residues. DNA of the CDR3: TGTGCCAGCAGAGTAGGCTTGGGGCCCTACAATGAGCAGTTCTTC. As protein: CASRVGLGPYNEQFF.

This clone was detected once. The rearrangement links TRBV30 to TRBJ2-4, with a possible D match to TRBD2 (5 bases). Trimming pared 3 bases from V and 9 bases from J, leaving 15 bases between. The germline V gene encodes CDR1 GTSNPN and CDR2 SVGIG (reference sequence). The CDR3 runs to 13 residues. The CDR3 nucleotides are TGTGCCTGGAGAGGGCCAGCCACTAGCATTCAGTACTTC. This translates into CAWRGPATSIQYF.

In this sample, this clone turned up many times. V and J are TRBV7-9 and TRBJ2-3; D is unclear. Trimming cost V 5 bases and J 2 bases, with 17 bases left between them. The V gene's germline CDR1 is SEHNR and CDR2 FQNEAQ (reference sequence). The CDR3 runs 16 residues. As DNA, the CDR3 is TGTGCCAGCAGCGAAAACAGTCCCAAACTCACAGATACGCAGTATTTT. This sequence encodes CASSENSPKLTDTQYF.

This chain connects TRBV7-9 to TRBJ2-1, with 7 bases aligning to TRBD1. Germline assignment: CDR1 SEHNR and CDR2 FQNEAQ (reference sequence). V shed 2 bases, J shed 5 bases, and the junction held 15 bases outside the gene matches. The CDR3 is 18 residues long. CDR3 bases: TGTGCCAGCAGCTTAATCCAGAGTAAGGACAGGAGGAACAATGAGCAGTTCTTC. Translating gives CASSLIQSKDRRNNEQFF.

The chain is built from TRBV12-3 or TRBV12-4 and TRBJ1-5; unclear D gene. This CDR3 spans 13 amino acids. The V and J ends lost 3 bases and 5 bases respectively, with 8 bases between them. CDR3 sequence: CASSLTGDQPQHF. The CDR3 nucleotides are TGTGCCAGCAGTTTGACTGGAGATCAGCCCCAGCATTTT.

CDR3 amino acids: CASSAPGHAISGANVLTF. The CDR3 coding sequence is TGTGCCAGCAGTGCCCCCGGACACGCCATCTCTGGGGCCAACGTCCTGACTTTC. The genes are TRBV28 and TRBJ2-6; possible D gene TRBD1, 5 bases. The CDR3 contains 18 residues. V dropped 5 bases and J dropped 0 bases, with 17 bases sitting between them. CDR1 and CDR2 from the germline V gene are MDHEN and SYDVKM.

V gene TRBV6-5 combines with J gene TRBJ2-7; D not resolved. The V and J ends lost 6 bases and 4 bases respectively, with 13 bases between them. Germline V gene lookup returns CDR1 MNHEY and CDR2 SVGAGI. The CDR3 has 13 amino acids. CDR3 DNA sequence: TGTGCCAGCAGGGCTCTCCCAGGATACGAGCAGTACTTC. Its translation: CASRALPGYEQYF.

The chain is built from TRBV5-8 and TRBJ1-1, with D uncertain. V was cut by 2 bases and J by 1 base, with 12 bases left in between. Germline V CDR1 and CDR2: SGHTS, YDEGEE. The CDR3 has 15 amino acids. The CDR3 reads CASSFPLAGNTEAFF. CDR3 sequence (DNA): TGTGCCAGCAGCTTCCCACTGGCAGGGAACACTGAAGCTTTCTTT.

In DNA, the CDR3 is TGTGCCAGCAGCTTAGCGGGGGGACTTGCGAACACCGGGGAGCTGTTTTTT. It is translated as CASSLAGGLANTGELFF. The rearrangement joins TRBV7-8 to TRBJ2-2; perhaps TRBD2 as D (6 bases). The length of the CDR3 is 17 residues. CDR1 is SGHVS, CDR2 FQNEAQ, per germline. V lost 0 bases and J 0 bases, leaving 11 bases between the germline ends.

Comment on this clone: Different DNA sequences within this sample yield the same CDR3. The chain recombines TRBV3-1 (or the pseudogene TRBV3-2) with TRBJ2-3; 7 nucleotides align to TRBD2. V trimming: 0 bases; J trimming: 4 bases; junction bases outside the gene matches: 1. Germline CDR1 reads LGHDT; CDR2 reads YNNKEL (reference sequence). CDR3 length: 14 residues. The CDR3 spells CASSQEGGADTQYF. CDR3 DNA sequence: TGTGCCAGCAGCCAAGAGGGGGGGGCAGATACGCAGTATTTT.

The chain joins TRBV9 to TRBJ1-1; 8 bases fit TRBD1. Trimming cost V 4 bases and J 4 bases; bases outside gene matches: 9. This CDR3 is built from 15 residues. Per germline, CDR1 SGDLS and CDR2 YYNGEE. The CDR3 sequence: CASSPQGGISTEAFF. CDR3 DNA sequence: TGTGCCAGCAGCCCACAGGGGGGGATAAGCACTGAAGCTTTCTTT.

CDR3 loop: CASSMSLAGHNEQFF. The CDR3 DNA is TGTGCCAGTAGTATGTCACTAGCGGGGCACAATGAGCAGTTCTTC. V gene TRBV19 combines with J gene TRBJ2-1; 10 nucleotides match TRBD2. The ends lost 3 bases at V and 5 bases at J; junction bases unmatched: 4. The CDR3 covers 15 residues. CDR1 LNHDA and CDR2 SQIVND come from the germline V gene (reference sequence).

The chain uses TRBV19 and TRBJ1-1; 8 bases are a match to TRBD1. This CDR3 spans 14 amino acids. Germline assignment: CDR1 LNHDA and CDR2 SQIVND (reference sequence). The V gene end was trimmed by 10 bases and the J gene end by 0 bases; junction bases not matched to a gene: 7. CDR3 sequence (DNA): TGTGCCACCCGCCGGACAGGGATGAACACTGAAGCTTTCTTT. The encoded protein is CATRRTGMNTEAFF.

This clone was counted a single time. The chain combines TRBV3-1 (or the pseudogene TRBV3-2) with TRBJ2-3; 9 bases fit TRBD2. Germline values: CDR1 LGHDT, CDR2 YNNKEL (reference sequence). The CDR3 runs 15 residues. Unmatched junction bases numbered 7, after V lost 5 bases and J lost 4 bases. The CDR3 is CASSSYRLAADTQYF. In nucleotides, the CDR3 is TGTGCCAGCAGCTCCTATCGACTAGCGGCAGATACGCAGTATTTT.

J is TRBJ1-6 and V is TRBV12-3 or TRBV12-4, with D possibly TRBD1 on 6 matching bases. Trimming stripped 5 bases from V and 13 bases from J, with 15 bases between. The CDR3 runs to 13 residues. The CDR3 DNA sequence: TGTGCCAGCAGTCCCGGACAGTCCCTCCCCCTCCACTTT. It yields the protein CASSPGQSLPLHF.

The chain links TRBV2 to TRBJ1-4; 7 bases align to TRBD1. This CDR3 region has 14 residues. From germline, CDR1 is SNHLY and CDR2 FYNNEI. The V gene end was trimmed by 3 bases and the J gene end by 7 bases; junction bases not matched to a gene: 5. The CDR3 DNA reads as TGTGCCAGCAGTGAGGAGGGGGCAGGTGAAAAACTGTTTTTT. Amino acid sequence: CASSEEGAGEKLFF.

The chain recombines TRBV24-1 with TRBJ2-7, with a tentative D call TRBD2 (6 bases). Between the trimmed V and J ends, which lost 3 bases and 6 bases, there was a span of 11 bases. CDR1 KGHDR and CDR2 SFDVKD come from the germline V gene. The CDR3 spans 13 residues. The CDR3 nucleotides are TGTGCCACCAGTGATGGGGGGAGAGGCGAGCAGTACTTC. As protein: CATSDGGRGEQYF.

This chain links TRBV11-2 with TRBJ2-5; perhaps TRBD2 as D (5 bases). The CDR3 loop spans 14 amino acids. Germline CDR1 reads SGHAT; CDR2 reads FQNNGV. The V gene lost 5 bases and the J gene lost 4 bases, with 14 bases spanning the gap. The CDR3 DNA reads TGTGCCAGCAGCCAGCGGACCGAGCCAGAGACCCAGTACTTC. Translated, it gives CASSQRTEPETQYF.

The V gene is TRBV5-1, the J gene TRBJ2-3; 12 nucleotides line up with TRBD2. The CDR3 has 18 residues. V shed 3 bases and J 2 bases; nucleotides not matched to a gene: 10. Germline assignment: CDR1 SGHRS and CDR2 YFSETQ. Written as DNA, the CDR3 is TGCGCCAGCAGCTCCAGACTAGCGGGAGAGCCACCCACAGATACGCAGTATTTT. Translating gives CASSSRLAGEPPTDTQYF.

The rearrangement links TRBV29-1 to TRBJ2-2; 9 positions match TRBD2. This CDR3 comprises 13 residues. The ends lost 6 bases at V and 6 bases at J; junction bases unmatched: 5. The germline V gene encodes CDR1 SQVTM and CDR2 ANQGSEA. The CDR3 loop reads CSVVVAGAGELFF. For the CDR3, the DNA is TGCAGCGTCGTGGTAGCGGGAGCCGGGGAGCTGTTTTTT.

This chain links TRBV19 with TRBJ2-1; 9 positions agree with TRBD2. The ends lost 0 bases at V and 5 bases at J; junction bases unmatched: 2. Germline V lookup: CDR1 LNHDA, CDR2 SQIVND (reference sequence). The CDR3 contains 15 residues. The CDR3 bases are TGTGCCAGTAGTATAGATCTAGCGGGGAACAATGAGCAGTTCTTC. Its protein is CASSIDLAGNNEQFF.

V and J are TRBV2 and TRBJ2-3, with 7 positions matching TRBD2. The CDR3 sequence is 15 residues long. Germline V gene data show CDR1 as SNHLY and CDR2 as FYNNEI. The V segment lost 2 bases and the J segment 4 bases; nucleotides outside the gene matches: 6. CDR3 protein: CASSETPTSADTQYF. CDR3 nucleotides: TGTGCCAGCAGTGAAACCCCAACTAGCGCAGATACGCAGTATTTT. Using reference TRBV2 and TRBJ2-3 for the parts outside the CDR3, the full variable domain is EPEVTQTPSHQVTQMGQEVILRCVPISNHLYFYWYRQILGQKVEFLVSFYNNEISEKSEIFDDQFSVERPDGSNFTLKIRSTKLEDSAMYFCASSETPTSADTQYFGPGTRLTVL.

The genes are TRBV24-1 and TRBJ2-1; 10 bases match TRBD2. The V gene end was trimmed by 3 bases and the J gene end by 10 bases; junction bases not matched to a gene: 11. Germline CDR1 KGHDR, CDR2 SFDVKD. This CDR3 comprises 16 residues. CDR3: CATSDQLAGVRSEQFF. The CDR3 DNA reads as TGTGCCACCAGTGATCAGCTAGCGGGAGTCCGGAGCGAGCAGTTCTTC.

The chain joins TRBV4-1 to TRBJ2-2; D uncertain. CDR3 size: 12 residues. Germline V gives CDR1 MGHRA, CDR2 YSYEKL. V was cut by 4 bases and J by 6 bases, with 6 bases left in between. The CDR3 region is CASSPLAGELFF. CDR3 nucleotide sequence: TGCGCCAGCAGCCCCTTAGCCGGGGAGCTGTTTTTT.

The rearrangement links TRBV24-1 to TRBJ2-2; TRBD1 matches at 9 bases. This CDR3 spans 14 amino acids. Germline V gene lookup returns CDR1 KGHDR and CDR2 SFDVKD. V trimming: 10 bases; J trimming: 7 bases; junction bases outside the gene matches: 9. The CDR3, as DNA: TGTGCCACAAGCCGGGACAGGGACAGCGGGGAGCTGTTTTTT. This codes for CATSRDRDSGELFF.